These 7 T cell receptor beta chains were all obtained from the same sample, sequenced in a study of response to subunit inactivated influenza vaccine (dated by TCRdb to the late 2010s). Libraries were made using RT-PCR. This sample was sequenced with an Illumina HiSeq 2500. Through fastp at Q25 and MiXCR, TCRdb rebuilt clones from the public reads, retaining in-frame beta chains. Here each entry gathers all rows of one CDR3 protein and keeps the most common genes and DNA. This sample gives 250,000 to 350,000 distinct CDR3 sequences in total; about 20% of them show up just once. The top ten clones comprise over 9% of the sample. Sequences were derived from PBMCs from blood, sampled less than 22 months after vaccination. These receptor sequences come from a man between 50 and 75 years old who received an inactivated influenza vaccine. Donor details come from another sample of the same person, matched by shared clones.

Points on this clonotype: Sequence at one end of the junction differs from germline and may be a read error. J is TRBJ1-2 and V is TRBV20-1; D uncertain. CDR1 is DFQATT and CDR2 is SNEGSKA in the germline V gene (reference sequence). This CDR3 has 11 residues. DNA for the CDR3: TGCAGTGCTCCAACTAACTATGACTACACCTTC. This encodes CSAPTNYDYTF.

This clonotype occurred many times. J is TRBJ1-5 and V is TRBV5-6, with D unclear. CDR3 size: 15 residues. Trimming removed 5 bases at V and 2 bases at J, with 14 bases between. CDR1 and CDR2 (germline): SGHDT, YYEEEE. The CDR3 region has the DNA TGTGCCAGCAGTTTAGGAGGTTTTGGCAATCAGCCCCAGCATTTT. It encodes CASSLGGFGNQPQHF.

In its sample, this clonotype was seen a few times. The chain uses TRBV20-1 and TRBJ2-7; tentative D call: TRBD2 (5 bases). Trimming pared 4 bases from V and 3 bases from J, leaving 10 bases between. The length of the CDR3 is 12 residues. Looked up from germline, CDR1 is DFQATT and CDR2 is SNEGSKA (reference sequence). The DNA for the CDR3 is TGCAGTGCTACAGACTACGACTACGAGCAGTACTTC. Its protein product is CSATDYDYEQYF.

The chain uses TRBV12-3 or TRBV12-4 and TRBJ1-1, with 12 bases identical to TRBD1. With 2 bases clipped from V and 4 bases from J, the junction kept 14 bases outside the gene matches. CDR3 length: 19 residues. The CDR3 reads CASSLRDRGLHGLGTEAFF. The CDR3 DNA sequence: TGTGCCAGCAGTTTACGGGACAGGGGGCTTCATGGTCTTGGCACTGAAGCTTTCTTT.

This clonotype came up a few times. The rearrangement uses TRBV6-1 and TRBJ2-7, with D perhaps given as TRBD1 or TRBD2 (5 bases each). Germline loops: CDR1 MNHNS, CDR2 SASEGT. The CDR3 totals 14 residues. The V and J ends lost 5 bases and 1 base respectively, with 12 bases between them. The CDR3 bases are TGTGCCAGCAGTCTCCGGGACGGGTCCTACGAGCAGTACTTC. Translation: CASSLRDGSYEQYF.

The chain employs TRBV10-3 and TRBJ2-1; a possible D gene is TRBD1 (6 bases). This CDR3 comprises 12 residues. V lost 10 bases, J lost 6 bases, and 13 bases lay in between. Germline lookup yields CDR1 ENHRY and CDR2 SYGVKD. The CDR3 protein is CATGTQGNEQFF. The CDR3 nucleotides read TGTGCCACGGGAACACAGGGCAATGAGCAGTTCTTC.

The CDR3 loop is CASSYPGNEKLFF. In DNA form, the CDR3 reads TGTGCCAGCAGTTACCCAGGAAACGAAAAACTGTTTTTT. The chain is built from TRBV6-5 and TRBJ1-4; D not certain. The CDR3 extends over 13 amino acids. V was shortened by 2 bases and J by 8 bases, with 9 bases between the two germline ends. CDR1 and CDR2 from the germline V gene are MNHEY and SVGAGI.